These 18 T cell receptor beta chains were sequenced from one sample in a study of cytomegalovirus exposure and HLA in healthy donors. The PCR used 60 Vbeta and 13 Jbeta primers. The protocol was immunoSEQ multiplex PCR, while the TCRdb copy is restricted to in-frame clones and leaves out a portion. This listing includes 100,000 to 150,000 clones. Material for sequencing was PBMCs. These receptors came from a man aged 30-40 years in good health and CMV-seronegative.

The CDR3 sequence is CASSSGGSPLDEQFF. The CDR3 DNA reads as TGTGCCAGCAGTTCAGGCGGGAGCCCTTTAGATGAGCAGTTCTTC. The chain recombines TRBV9 with TRBJ2-1, with 7 bases identical to TRBD2. Germline V gives CDR1 SGDLS, CDR2 YYNGEE. CDR3 size: 15 residues. With 5 bases clipped from V and 8 bases from J, the junction kept 13 bases outside the gene matches. Complete variable domain (other parts from reference TRBV9 and TRBJ2-1): DSGVTQTPKHLITATGQRVTLRCSPRSGDLSVYWYQQSLDQGLQFLIQYYNGEERAKGNILERFSAQQFPDLHSELNLSSLELGDSALYFCASSSGGSPLDEQFFGPGTRLTVL.

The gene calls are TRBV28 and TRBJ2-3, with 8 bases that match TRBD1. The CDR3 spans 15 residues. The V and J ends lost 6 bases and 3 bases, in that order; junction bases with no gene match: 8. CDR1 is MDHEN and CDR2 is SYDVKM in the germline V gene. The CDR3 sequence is CASRPDRERTDTQYF. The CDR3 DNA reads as TGTGCCAGCAGGCCGGACAGGGAGCGGACAGATACGCAGTATTTT.

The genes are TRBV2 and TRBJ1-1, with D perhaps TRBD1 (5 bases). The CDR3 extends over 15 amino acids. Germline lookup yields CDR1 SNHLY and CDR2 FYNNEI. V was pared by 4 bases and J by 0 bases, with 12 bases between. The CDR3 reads CASSVGGYMNTEAFF. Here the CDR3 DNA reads TGTGCCAGCAGTGTGGGGGGTTATATGAACACTGAAGCTTTCTTT.

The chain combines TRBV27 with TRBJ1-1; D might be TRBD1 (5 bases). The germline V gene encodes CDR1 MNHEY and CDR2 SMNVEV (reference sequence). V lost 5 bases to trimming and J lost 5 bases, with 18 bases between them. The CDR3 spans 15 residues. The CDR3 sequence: CASSRPPGKRTEAFF. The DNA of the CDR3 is TGTGCCAGCAGTCGCCCCCCAGGGAAAAGGACTGAAGCTTTCTTT.

CDR3 amino acids: CASSFGRVYYEQYF. The DNA for the CDR3 is TGTGCCAGCAGTTTCGGCAGGGTCTACTACGAGCAGTACTTC. The J gene is TRBJ2-7, the V gene TRBV28, with D maybe TRBD1 (5 bases). Germline values: CDR1 MDHEN, CDR2 SYDVKM. CDR3 length: 14 amino acids. With 3 bases removed from V and 3 bases from J, the gap between germline ends came to 12 bases. The whole variable domain, filled in from reference TRBV28 and TRBJ2-7, reads DVKVTQSSRYLVKRTGEKVFLECVQDMDHENMFWYRQDPGLGLRLIYFSYDVKMKEKGDIPEGYSVSREKKERFSLILESASTNQTSMYLCASSFGRVYYEQYFGPGTRLTVT.

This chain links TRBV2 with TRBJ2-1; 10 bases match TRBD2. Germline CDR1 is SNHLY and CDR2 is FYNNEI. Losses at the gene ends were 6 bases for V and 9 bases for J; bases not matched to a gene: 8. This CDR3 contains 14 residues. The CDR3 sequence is CASRGAGGLGEQFF. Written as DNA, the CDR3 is TGTGCCAGCAGGGGAGCGGGGGGGCTCGGTGAGCAGTTCTTC. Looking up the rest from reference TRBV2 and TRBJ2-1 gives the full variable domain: EPEVTQTPSHQVTQMGQEVILRCVPISNHLYFYWYRQILGQKVEFLVSFYNNEISEKSEIFDDQFSVERPDGSNFTLKIRSTKLEDSAMYFCASRGAGGLGEQFFGPGTRLTVL.

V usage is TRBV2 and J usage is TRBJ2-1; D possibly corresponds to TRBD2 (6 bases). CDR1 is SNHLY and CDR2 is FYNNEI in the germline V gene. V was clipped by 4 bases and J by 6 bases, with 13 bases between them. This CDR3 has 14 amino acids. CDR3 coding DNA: TGTGCCAGCAGTGTCCAGGGACTCCTCAATGAGCAGTTCTTC. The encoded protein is CASSVQGLLNEQFF.

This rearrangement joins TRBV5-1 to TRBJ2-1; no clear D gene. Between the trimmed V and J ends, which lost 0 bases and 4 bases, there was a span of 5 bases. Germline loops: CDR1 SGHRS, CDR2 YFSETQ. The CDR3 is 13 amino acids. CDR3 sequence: CASSLESYNEQFF. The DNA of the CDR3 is TGCGCCAGCAGCTTGGAATCTTACAATGAGCAGTTCTTC.

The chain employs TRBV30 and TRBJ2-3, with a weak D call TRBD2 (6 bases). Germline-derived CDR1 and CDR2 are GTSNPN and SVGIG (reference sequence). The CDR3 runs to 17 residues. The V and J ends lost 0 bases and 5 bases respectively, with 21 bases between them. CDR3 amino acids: CAWSVIVVGGWKDTQYF. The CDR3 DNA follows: TGTGCCTGGAGTGTTATCGTCGTGGGAGGTTGGAAAGATACGCAGTATTTT.

This CDR3 reads CSVLEPGLGYNEQFF. The CDR3 DNA follows: TGCAGCGTTTTAGAACCGGGACTAGGCTACAATGAGCAGTTCTTC. The chain combines TRBV29-1 with TRBJ2-1; 8 bases fit TRBD2. Losses at the gene ends were 5 bases for V and 3 bases for J; bases not matched to a gene: 9. CDR1 and CDR2 (germline): SQVTM, ANQGSEA. The CDR3 totals 15 residues.

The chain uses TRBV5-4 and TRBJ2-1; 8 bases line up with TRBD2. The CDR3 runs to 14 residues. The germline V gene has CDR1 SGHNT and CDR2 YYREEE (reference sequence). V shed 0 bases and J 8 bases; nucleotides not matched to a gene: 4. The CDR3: CASSLGHGRDEQFF. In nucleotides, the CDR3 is TGTGCCAGCAGCTTGGGACACGGGAGGGATGAGCAGTTCTTC.

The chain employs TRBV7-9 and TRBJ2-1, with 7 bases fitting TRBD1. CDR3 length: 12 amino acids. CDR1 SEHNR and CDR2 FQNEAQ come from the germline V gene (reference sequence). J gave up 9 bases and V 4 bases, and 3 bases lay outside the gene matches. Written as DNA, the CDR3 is TGTGCCAGCAGCTCTACAGGGGTTGAGCAGTTCTTC. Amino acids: CASSSTGVEQFF. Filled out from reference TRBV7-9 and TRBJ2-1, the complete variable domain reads DTGVSQNPRHKITKRGQNVTFRCDPISEHNRLYWYRQTLGQGPEFLTYFQNEAQLEKSRLLSDRFSAERPKGSFSTLEIQRTEQGDSAMYLCASSSTGVEQFFGPGTRLTVL.

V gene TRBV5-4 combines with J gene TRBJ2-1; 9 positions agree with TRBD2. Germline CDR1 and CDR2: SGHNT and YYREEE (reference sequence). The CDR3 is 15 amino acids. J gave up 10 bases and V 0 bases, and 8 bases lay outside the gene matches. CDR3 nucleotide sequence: TGTGCCAGCAGCTTGGTTGCGGGAGGGGGAGGCGAGCAGTTCTTC. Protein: CASSLVAGGGGEQFF.

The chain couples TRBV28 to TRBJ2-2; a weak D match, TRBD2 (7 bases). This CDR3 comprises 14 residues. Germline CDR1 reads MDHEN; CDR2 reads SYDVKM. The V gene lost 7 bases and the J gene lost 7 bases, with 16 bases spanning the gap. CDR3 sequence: CASMAGAKGGELFF. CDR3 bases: TGTGCCAGCATGGCGGGGGCGAAGGGCGGGGAGCTGTTTTTT.

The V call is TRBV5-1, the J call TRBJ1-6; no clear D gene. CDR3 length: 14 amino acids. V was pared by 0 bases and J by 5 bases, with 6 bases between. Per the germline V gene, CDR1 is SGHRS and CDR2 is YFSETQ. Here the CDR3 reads CASSLGDNNSPLHF. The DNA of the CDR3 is TGCGCCAGCAGCTTGGGAGATAATAATTCACCCCTCCACTTT.

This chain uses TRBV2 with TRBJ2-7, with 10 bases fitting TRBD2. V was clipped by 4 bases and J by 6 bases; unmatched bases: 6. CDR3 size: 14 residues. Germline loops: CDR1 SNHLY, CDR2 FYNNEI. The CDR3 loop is CASSVGLAVPEQYF. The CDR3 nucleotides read TGTGCCAGCAGTGTAGGACTAGCGGTTCCCGAGCAGTACTTC.

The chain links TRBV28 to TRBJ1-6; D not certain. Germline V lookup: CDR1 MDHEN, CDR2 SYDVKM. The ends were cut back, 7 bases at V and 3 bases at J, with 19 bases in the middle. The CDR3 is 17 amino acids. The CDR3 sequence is CASNGVQTGHYNSPLHF. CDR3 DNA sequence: TGTGCCAGCAACGGCGTACAGACCGGCCACTATAATTCACCCCTCCACTTT.

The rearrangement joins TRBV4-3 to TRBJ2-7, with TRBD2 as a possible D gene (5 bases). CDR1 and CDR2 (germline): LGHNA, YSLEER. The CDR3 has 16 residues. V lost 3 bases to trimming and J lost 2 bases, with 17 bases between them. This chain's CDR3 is CASSQVLTSGTYEQYF. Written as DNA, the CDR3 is TGCGCCAGCAGCCAGGTCCTTACGTCCGGGACCTACGAGCAGTACTTC.